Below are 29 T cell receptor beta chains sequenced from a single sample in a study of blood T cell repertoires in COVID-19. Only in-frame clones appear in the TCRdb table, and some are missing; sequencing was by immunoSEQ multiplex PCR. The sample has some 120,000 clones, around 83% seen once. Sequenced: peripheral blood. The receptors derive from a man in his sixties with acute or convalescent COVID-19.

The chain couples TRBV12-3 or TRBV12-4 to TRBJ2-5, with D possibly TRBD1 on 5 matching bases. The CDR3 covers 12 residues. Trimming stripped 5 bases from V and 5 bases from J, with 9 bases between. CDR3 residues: CASSGAVETQYF. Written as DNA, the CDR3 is TGTGCCAGCAGTGGGGCCGTGGAGACCCAGTACTTC.

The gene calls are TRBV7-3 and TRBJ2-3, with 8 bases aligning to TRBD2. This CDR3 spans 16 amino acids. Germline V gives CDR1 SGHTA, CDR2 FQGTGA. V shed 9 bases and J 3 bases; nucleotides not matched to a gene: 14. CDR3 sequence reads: CASIVGREVRTDTQYF. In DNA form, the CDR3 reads TGTGCCAGTATAGTAGGGCGGGAGGTGAGGACAGATACGCAGTATTTT.

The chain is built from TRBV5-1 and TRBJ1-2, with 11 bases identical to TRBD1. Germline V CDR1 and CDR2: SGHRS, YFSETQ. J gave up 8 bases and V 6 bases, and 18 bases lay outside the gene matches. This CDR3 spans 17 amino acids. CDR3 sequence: CASISDRGRPNPPGYTF. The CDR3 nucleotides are TGCGCCAGCATTTCGGACAGGGGGCGACCCAATCCACCCGGCTACACCTTC. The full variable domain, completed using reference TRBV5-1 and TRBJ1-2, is KAGVTQTPRYLIKTRGQQVTLSCSPISGHRSVSWYQQTPGQGLQFLFEYFSETQRNKGNFPGRFSGRQFSNSRSEMNVSTLELGDSALYLCASISDRGRPNPPGYTFGSGTRLTVV.

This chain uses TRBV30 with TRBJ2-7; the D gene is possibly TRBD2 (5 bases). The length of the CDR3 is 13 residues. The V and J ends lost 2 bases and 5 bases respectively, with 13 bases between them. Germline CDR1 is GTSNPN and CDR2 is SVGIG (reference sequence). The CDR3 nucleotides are TGTGCCTGGAGTCCATATAGCGATAACGAGCAGTACTTC. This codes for CAWSPYSDNEQYF.

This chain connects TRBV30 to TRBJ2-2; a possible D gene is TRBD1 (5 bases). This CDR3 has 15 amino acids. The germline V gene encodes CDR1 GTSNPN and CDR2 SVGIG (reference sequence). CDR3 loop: CATPPAGKNTGELFF. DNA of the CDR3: TGTGCGACACCCCCGGCAGGGAAGAACACCGGGGAGCTGTTTTTT.

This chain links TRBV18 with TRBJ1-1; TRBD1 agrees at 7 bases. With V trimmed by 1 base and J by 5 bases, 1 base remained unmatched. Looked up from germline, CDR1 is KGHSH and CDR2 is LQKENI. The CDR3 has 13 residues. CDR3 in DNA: TGTGCCAGCTCACCACAGGGGGCAACTGAAGCTTTCTTT. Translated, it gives CASSPQGATEAFF.

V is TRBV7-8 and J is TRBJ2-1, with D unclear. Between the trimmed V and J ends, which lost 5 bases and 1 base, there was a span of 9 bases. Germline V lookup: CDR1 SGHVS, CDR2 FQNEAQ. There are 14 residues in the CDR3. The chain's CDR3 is CASSPPVSYNEQFF. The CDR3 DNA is TGTGCCAGCAGCCCCCCCGTGTCCTACAATGAGCAGTTCTTC.

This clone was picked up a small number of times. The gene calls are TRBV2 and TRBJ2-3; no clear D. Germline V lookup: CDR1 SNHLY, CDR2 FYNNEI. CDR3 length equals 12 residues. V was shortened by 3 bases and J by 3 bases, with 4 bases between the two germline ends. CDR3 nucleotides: TGTGCCAGCAGTGACGGGACAGATACGCAGTATTTT. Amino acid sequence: CASSDGTDTQYF.

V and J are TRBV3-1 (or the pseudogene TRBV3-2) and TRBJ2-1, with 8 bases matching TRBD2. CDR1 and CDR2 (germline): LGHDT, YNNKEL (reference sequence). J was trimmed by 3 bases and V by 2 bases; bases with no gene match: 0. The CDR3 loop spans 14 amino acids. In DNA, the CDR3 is TGTGCCAGCAGCCAACTAGCGGGCTACAATGAGCAGTTCTTC. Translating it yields CASSQLAGYNEQFF.

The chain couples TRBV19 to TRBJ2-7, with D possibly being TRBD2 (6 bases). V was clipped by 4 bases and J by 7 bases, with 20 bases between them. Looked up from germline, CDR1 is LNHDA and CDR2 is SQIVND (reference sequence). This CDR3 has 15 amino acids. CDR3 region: CASSTPLAAVWEQYF. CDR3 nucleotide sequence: TGTGCCAGTAGTACCCCCTTAGCGGCCGTTTGGGAGCAGTACTTC.

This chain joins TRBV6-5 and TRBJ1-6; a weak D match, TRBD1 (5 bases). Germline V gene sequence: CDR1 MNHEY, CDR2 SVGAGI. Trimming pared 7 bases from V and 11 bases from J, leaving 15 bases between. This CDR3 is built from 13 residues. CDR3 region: CASTPGGGAPLHF. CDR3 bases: TGTGCCAGCACCCCCGGGGGGGGAGCACCCCTCCACTTT.

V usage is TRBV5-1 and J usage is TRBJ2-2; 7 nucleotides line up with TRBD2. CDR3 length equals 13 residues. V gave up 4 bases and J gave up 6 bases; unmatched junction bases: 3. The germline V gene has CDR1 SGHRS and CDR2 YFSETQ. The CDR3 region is CASSHGLAGELFF. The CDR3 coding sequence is TGCGCCAGCAGCCACGGACTAGCCGGGGAGCTGTTTTTT.

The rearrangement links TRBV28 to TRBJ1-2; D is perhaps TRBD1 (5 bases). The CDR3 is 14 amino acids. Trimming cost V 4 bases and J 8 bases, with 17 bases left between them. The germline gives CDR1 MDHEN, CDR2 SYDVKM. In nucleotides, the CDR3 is TGTGCCAGCAGTTCGGCAGGGTTGGGGGGAGGCTACACCTTC. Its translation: CASSSAGLGGGYTF.

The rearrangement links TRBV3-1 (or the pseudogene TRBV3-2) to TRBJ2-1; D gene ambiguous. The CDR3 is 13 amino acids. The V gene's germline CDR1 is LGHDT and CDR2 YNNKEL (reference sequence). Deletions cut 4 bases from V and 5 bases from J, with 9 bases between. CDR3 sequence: CASSPVPHNEQFF. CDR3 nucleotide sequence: TGTGCCAGCAGCCCGGTCCCCCACAATGAGCAGTTCTTC.

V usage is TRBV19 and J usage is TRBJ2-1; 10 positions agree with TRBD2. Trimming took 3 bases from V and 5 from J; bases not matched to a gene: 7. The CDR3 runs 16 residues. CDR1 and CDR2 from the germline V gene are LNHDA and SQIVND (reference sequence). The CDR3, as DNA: TGTGCCAGTAGTATGGCGGTTCTAGCGGGAGACAATGAGCAGTTCTTC. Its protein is CASSMAVLAGDNEQFF. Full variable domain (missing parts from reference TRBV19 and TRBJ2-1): DGGITQSPKYLFRKEGQNVTLSCEQNLNHDAMYWYRQDPGQGLRLIYYSQIVNDFQKGDIAEGYSVSREKKESFPLTVTSAQKNPTAFYLCASSMAVLAGDNEQFFGPGTRLTVL.

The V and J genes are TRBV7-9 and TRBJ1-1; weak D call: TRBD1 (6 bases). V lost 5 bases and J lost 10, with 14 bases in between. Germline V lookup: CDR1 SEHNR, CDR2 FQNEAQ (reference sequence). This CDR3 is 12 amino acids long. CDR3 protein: CASSNLQGPAFF. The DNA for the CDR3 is TGTGCCAGCAGCAACCTACAGGGACCAGCTTTCTTT. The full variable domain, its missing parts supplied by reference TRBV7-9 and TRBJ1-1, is DTGVSQNPRHKITKRGQNVTFRCDPISEHNRLYWYRQTLGQGPEFLTYFQNEAQLEKSRLLSDRFSAERPKGSFSTLEIQRTEQGDSAMYLCASSNLQGPAFFGQGTRLTVV.

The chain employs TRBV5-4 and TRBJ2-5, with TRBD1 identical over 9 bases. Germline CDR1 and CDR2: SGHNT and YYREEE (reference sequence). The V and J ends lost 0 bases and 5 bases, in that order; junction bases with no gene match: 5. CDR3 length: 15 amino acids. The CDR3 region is CASSLGGQGGETQYF. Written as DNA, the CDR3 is TGTGCCAGCAGCTTGGGGGGACAGGGCGGGGAGACCCAGTACTTC.

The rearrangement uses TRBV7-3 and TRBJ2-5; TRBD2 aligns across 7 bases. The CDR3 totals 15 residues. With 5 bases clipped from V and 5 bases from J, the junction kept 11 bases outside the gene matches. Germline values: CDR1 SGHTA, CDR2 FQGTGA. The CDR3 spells CASSPGSGYLETQYF. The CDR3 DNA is TGTGCCAGCAGCCCCGGTAGCGGGTATTTGGAGACCCAGTACTTC.

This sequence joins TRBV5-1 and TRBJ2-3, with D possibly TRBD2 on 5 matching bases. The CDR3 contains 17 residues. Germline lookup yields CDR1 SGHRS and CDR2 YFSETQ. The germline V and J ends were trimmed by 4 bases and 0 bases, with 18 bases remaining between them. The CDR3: CASSLAGYGGSTDTQYF. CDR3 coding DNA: TGCGCCAGCAGCCTTGCTGGGTATGGCGGGAGCACAGATACGCAGTATTTT. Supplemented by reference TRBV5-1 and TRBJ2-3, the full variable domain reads KAGVTQTPRYLIKTRGQQVTLSCSPISGHRSVSWYQQTPGQGLQFLFEYFSETQRNKGNFPGRFSGRQFSNSRSEMNVSTLELGDSALYLCASSLAGYGGSTDTQYFGPGTRLTVL.

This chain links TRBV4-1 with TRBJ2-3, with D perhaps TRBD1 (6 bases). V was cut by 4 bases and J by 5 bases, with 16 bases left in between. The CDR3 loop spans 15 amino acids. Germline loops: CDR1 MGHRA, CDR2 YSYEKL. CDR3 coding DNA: TGCGCCAGCAGCCGCGTGGGGGCGAGTAGAGATACGCAGTATTTT. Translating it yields CASSRVGASRDTQYF.

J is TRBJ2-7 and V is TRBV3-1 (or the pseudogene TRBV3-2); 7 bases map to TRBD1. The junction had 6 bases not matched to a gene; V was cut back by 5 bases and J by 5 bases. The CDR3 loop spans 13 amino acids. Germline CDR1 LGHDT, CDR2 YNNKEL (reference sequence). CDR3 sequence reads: CASSSATGNEQYF. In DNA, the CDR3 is TGTGCCAGCAGCTCCGCGACAGGGAACGAGCAGTACTTC.

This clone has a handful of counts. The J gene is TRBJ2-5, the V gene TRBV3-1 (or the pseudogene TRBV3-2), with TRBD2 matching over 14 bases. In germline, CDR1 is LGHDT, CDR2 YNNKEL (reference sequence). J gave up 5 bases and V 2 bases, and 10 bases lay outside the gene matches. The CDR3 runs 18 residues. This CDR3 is CASSQRLAGGKVGETQYF. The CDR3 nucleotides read TGTGCCAGCAGCCAAAGACTAGCGGGAGGGAAGGTGGGGGAGACCCAGTACTTC.

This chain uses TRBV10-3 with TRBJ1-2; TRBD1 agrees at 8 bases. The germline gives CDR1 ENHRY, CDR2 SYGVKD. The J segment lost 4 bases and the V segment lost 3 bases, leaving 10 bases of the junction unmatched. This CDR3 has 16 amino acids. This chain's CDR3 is CAISDPLRTGSYGYTF. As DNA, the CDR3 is TGTGCCATCAGTGACCCTCTTCGGACAGGGTCCTATGGCTACACCTTC.

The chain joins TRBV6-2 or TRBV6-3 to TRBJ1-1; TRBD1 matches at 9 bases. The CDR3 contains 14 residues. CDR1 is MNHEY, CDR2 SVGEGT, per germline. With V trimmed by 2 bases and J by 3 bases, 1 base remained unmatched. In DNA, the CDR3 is TGTGCCAGCAGTTACGACAGGGGGGACACTGAAGCTTTCTTT. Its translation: CASSYDRGDTEAFF.

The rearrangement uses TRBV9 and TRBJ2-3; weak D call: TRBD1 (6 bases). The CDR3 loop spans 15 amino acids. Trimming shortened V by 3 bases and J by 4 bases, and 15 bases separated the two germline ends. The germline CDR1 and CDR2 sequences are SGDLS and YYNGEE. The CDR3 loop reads CASSDVRGSPDTQYF. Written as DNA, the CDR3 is TGTGCCAGCAGCGATGTTAGGGGGTCCCCAGATACGCAGTATTTT.

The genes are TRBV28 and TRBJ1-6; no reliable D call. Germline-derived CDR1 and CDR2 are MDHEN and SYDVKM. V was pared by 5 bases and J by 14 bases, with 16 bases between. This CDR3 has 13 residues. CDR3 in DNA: TGTGCCAGCAGTAGACACGTTCCCCTGGCCCTCCACTTT. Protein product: CASSRHVPLALHF.

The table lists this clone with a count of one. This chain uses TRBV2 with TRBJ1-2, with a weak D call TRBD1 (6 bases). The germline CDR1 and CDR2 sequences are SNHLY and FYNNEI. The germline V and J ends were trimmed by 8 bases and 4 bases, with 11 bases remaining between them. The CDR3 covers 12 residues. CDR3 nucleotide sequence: TGTGCCAGCCGCCAGGGGCCCTATGGCTACACCTTC. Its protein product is CASRQGPYGYTF. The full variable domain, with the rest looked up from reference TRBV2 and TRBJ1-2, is EPEVTQTPSHQVTQMGQEVILRCVPISNHLYFYWYRQILGQKVEFLVSFYNNEISEKSEIFDDQFSVERPDGSNFTLKIRSTKLEDSAMYFCASRQGPYGYTFGSGTRLTVV.

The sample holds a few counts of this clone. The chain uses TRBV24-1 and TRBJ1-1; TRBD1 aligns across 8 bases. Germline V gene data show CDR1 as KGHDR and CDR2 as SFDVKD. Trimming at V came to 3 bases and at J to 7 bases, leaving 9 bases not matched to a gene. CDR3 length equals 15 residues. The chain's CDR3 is CATSDPGQGVGEAFF. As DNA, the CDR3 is TGTGCCACCAGTGATCCCGGACAGGGAGTCGGTGAAGCTTTCTTT.

CDR3 sequence (DNA): TGTGCCAGCAGCAAAGCCTCTCGGAGACAGGGCAATAATGAAAAACTGTTTTTT. Translated: CASSKASRRQGNNEKLFF. The rearrangement joins TRBV21-1 to TRBJ1-4; no DNA check was done on the table's D call, TRBD1. TRBV21-1 is described as a pseudogene. The CDR3 spans 18 residues.